This record concerns one T cell receptor (beta chain) sequence. Libraries were prepared by immunoSEQ multiplex PCR; TCRdb keeps only in-frame clonotypes and omits some of them. The data show some 250,000 clones, roughly nine tenths seen once. The sample belongs to a study of blood T cell repertoires in COVID-19. Sequencing was performed on PBMCs or T cells enriched from blood (not recorded which). This clonotype was obtained from a woman in her 30s with acute COVID-19.

DNA of the CDR3: TGTGCCAGCAGTGAACAGGACTCCAAAAACATTCAGTACTTC. Translating gives CASSEQDSKNIQYF. V gene TRBV2 combines with J gene TRBJ2-4; weak D call: TRBD2 (5 bases). The germline V and J ends were trimmed by 2 bases and 2 bases, with 7 bases remaining between them. Germline V gene lookup returns CDR1 SNHLY and CDR2 FYNNEI. The CDR3 loop spans 14 amino acids. The entire variable domain, with the rest obtained from reference TRBV2 and TRBJ2-4, is as follows: EPEVTQTPSHQVTQMGQEVILRCVPISNHLYFYWYRQILGQKVEFLVSFYNNEISEKSEIFDDQFSVERPDGSNFTLKIRSTKLEDSAMYFCASSEQDSKNIQYFGAGTRLSVL.